This TCR beta chain came from a study of CD8 T cells in Susac syndrome. Study-wide points: Expansion of Susac CD8+ clones peaked in TEMRA cells and in active patients.

RNA was extracted with the RNeasy kit, and a quantity of 0.5 to 1 ug was reverse transcribed using random hexamers. An immunoSEQ multiplex PCR generated amplified TCR beta CDR3 products spanning 54 Vbeta and 13 Jbeta. TCRdb ran MiXCR on the immunoSEQ multiplex PCR reads and lists one entry per CDR3 protein. The sample includes roughly 190,000 distinct CDR3 sequences, 95% seen only once; the top ten take approximately 0.16%. This clonotype appeared once. No antigen is known for it. This CDR3 has 14 residues. Per germline, CDR1 SNHLY and CDR2 FYNNEI. The V and J ends lost 4 bases and 7 bases respectively, with 14 bases between them.

The TCR was taken from a human donor with Susac syndrome. V and J are TRBV2 and TRBJ2-1; possibly TRBD2 for D (5 bases). Sequenced material: CD8+ T cells from PBMCs. Written as DNA, the CDR3 is TGTGCCAGCAGTGTGGGTGGGAGCCGAAATGAGCAGTTCTTC. Its translation: CASSVGGSRNEQFF.